This T cell receptor beta chain was observed in a study of early stage breast cancer tumors. Turning to the study itself: About 70% of the 16 invasive tumors were ER+, PR+ and HER2-. Overall study results and limits: Tumor and normal breast were distinguished via blood comparison in 14 of 16 patients. Most shared enriched TCRB sequences were commonly generated ones.

Concerning this clone itself: Its cognate antigen is unknown.

The CDR3 is 15 residues long. Per the germline V gene, CDR1 is LNHDA and CDR2 is SQIVND (reference sequence). Losses at the gene ends were 4 bases for V and 8 bases for J; bases not matched to a gene: 7. Some clones are missing from TCRdb's copy, which holds only in-frame ones; the method was immunoSEQ multiplex PCR. The data contain roughly 14,000 clones, approximately 81% of them singletons. The specimen was normal breast tissue next to the tumor. The sequence came from a person in their fifties or sixties with breast cancer. This chain links TRBV19 with TRBJ2-1; 11 bases match TRBD2. In DNA, the CDR3 is TGTGCCAGTAGTAGAACTAGCGGGAGTTTCGATGAGCAGTTCTTC. Residues: CASSRTSGSFDEQFF.